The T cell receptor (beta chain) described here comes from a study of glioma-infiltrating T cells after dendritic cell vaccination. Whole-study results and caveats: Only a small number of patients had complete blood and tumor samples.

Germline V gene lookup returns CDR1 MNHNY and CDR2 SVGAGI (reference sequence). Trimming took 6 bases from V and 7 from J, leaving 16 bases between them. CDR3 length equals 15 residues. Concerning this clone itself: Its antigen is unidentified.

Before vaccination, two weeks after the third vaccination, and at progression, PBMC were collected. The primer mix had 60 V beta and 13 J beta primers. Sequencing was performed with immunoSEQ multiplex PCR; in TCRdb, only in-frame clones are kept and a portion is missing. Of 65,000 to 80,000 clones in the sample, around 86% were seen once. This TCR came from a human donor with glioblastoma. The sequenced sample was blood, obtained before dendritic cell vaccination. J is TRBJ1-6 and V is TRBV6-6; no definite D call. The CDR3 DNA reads TGTGCCAGCAGGGGAGACGGGCGCTTCAATTCACCCCTCCACTTT. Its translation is CASRGDGRFNSPLHF.